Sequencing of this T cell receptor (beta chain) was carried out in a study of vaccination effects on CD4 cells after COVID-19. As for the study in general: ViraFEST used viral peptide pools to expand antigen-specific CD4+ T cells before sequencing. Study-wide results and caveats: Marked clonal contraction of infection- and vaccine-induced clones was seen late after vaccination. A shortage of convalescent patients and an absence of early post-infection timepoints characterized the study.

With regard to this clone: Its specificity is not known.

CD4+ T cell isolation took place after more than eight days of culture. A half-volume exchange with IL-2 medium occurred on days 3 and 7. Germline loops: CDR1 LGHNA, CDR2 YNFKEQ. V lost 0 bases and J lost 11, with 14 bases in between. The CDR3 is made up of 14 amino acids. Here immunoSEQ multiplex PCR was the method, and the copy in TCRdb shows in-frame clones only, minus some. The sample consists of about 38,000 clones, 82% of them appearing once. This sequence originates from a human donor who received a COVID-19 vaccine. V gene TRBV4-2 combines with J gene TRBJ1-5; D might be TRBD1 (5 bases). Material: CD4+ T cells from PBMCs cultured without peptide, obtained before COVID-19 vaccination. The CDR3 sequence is CASSQEKGIGSQHF. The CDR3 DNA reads TGTGCCAGCAGCCAAGAGAAGGGGATCGGGTCCCAGCATTTT.